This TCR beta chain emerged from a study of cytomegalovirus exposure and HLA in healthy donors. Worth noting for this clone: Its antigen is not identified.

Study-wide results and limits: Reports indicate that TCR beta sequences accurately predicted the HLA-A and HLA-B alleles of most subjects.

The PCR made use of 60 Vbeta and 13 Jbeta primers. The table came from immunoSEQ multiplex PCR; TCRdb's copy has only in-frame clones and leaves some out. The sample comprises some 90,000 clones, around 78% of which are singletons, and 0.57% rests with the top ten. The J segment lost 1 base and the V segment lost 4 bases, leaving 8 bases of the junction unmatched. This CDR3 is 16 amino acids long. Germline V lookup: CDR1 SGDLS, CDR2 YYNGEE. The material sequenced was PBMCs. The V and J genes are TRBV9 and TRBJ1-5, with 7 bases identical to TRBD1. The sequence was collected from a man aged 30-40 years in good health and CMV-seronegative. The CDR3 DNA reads TGTGCCAGCAGCCCTGAGGGGACAGCCAGCAATCAGCCCCAGCATTTT. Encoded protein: CASSPEGTASNQPQHF.